This T cell receptor beta chain comes out of a study of T cells in Graves' hyperthyroidism and ophthalmopathy. Background on the study: Initial diagnosis, before any treatment, was when peripheral blood was collected.

TCR beta CDR3 region amplification was performed from RNA transcripts. Carried out on the TCR CDR3, a first-round RT-PCR used the HTBI primer set. TCRdb re-analysed the multiplex PCR reads in MiXCR, keeping a single row per CDR3 protein. In the table there are some 250,000 distinct CDR3 sequences, roughly 15% of which are singletons. Newly diagnosed patients aged 18 to 65 had hyperthyroidism of under 2 months' duration. The V gene's germline CDR1 is MNHEY and CDR2 SMNVEV (reference sequence). The length of the CDR3 is 14 residues. Trimming removed 7 bases from V and 3 bases from J, with 16 bases in between.

The chain links TRBV27 to TRBJ2-7, with D perhaps TRBD1 (5 bases). This TCR was sampled from a woman aged 40 to 50 with Graves' hyperthyroidism that later progressed to Graves' ophthalmopathy. The sample taken for sequencing was blood. The CDR3 nucleotides are TGTGCCAGCATCAACTCGGCAGGGAACTACGAGCAGTACTTC. Its translation is CASINSAGNYEQYF.